Described below is a single T cell receptor beta chain sequence and its context. The data were taken from a study of sequential checkpoint blockade in melanoma. The length of the CDR3 is 15 residues. The germline V and J ends were trimmed by 0 bases and 0 bases, with 8 bases remaining between them. The V gene's germline CDR1 is SGHTS and CDR2 YDEGEE. Indicated treatment: randomized to nivolumab then ipilimumab (arm A) or the reverse (arm B). Clones were sequenced by immunoSEQ multiplex PCR, and TCRdb holds only the in-frame ones, with some missing. The table has more than 9,500 clones, 70% to 75% seen once.

Sample: CD8+ T cells sorted from blood (inferred from file names), taken from a patient given nivolumab and ipilimumab in sequence. The sequence came from a human donor with melanoma. The chain uses TRBV5-8 and TRBJ2-3; D may be TRBD1 (5 bases). The CDR3 DNA follows: TGTGCCAGCAGCTTGGGACAGTCAAGCACAGATACGCAGTATTTT. Residues: CASSLGQSSTDTQYF.